The rows below give T cell receptor beta chains drawn from one sample of a study of shared clonotypes between healthy human individuals. Sequenced by immunoSEQ multiplex PCR; TCRdb stores in-frame clones only, minus some. The data show 450,000 to 700,000 clones, with 95% to 96% seen just once and about 0.11% held by the top ten. The sequencing sample was made of naive CD8+ T cells sorted from blood. These receptors originate from a woman in her thirties in good health. Both conserved end residues are part of each CDR3.

V: TRBV7-6
J: TRBJ2-5
CDR3: CASSEGRPKYQETQYF

V: TRBV2
J: TRBJ2-7
CDR3: CASSESSLPGLAGGPLYEQYF

V: TRBV5-6
J: TRBJ2-7
CDR3: CASSRASGIYEQYF

V: TRBV13
J: TRBJ2-3
CDR3: CASSDRQDHPTQYF

V: TRBV5-6
J: TRBJ2-3
CDR3: CASSLSVLKSTDTQYF

V: TRBV10-2
J: TRBJ2-1
CDR3: CASSGSGRGSEQFF

V: TRBV27
J: TRBJ2-2
CDR3: CATYSYTGELFF

V: TRBV4-2
J: TRBJ2-7
CDR3: CASSQDRGGYEQYF

V: TRBV21-1
J: TRBJ1-5
CDR3: CASSAIGQGENQPQHF

V: TRBV5-4
J: TRBJ2-1
CDR3: CASSLGGSNEQFF

V: TRBV7-9
J: TRBJ1-4
CDR3: CASSFVWVGAGEKLFF

V: TRBV28
J: TRBJ2-1
CDR3: CASRMGGSYNEQFF

V: TRBV5-6
J: TRBJ2-2
CDR3: CASSGLAINTGELFF

V: TRBV27
J: TRBJ1-5
CDR3: CASRDRGVNQPQHF

V: TRBV9
J: TRBJ2-5
CDR3: CASSVRSRDWTQETQYF

V: TRBV27
J: TRBJ2-3
CDR3: CASSYSGLPDTDTQYF

V: TRBV28
J: TRBJ2-7
CDR3: CASRVAGTYEQYF

V: TRBV28
J: TRBJ2-1
CDR3: CASQDPRRGQFF

V: TRBV30
J: TRBJ1-1
CDR3: CAWRDSRSTEAFF

V: TRBV29-1
J: TRBJ1-1
CDR3: CSVEWQNTEAFF

V: TRBV5-6
J: TRBJ2-5
CDR3: CASSLGLAPETQYF

V: TRBV27
J: TRBJ1-1
CDR3: CASSPRTGGTEAFF

V: TRBV27
J: TRBJ1-2
CDR3: CASSFGTGVYGYTF

V: TRBV6-5
J: TRBJ2-2
CDR3: CASSSHITGELFF

V: TRBV11-2
J: TRBJ2-2
CDR3: CASSLPIKGEASNTGELFF

V: TRBV27
J: NA
CDR3: CASSTTTGTGYEQYF

V: TRBV6-6
J: TRBJ1-5
CDR3: CASSRIQNQPQHF

V: TRBV19
J: TRBJ1-4
CDR3: CASSTLGLSINEKLFF

V: TRBV4-2
J: TRBJ2-7
CDR3: CASSQVARESSYEQYF

V: TRBV23-1
J: TRBJ2-7
CDR3: CASSPQRDSSYEQYF

V: TRBV7-3
J: TRBJ2-5
CDR3: CATSGTSGRRKKTQYF

V: TRBV28
J: TRBJ2-3
CDR3: CASSLMAGAPPQYF

V: TRBV28
J: TRBJ1-1
CDR3: CASSLRTGEAFF

V: TRBV6-5
J: TRBJ2-7
CDR3: CASSSPSGPREQYF

V: TRBV7-2
J: TRBJ1-1
CDR3: CASSPTEENTEAFF

V: TRBV28
J: TRBJ2-1
CDR3: CASSSYRQGLAEGRSSYNEQFF

V: TRBV29-1
J: TRBJ2-5
CDR3: CSVDATLSQETQYF

V: TRBV6-1
J: TRBJ2-7
CDR3: CASSEAGGGLYEQYF

V: TRBV2
J: TRBJ2-1
CDR3: CASRLASYNEQFF

V: TRBV19
J: TRBJ2-5
CDR3: CASRGGGPVQETQYF

V: TRBV13
J: TRBJ2-1
CDR3: CASSHLRAVAGEGNEQFF

V: TRBV7-9
J: TRBJ2-7
CDR3: CASSLLTSGYLPYEQYF

V: TRBV29-1
J: TRBJ2-1
CDR3: CSVGPTSGNYNEQFF

V: TRBV7-2
J: TRBJ1-2
CDR3: CASSFPSQGTYGYTF

V: TRBV4-1
J: TRBJ1-5
CDR3: CASSQRMGNQPQHF

V: TRBV27
J: TRBJ2-7
CDR3: CASSFVPGLAGGAGYEQYF

V: TRBV14
J: TRBJ2-4
CDR3: CASNYRLAKNIQYF

V: TRBV4-1
J: TRBJ1-4
CDR3: CASSQSGTGFLDEKLFF

V: TRBV28
J: TRBJ1-4
CDR3: CASSFPPEGTSEKLFF

V: TRBV28
J: TRBJ2-1
CDR3: CASRALARSYNEQFF

V: TRBV28
J: TRBJ2-7
CDR3: CASSTGITSTYEQYF

V: TRBV11-3
J: TRBJ2-2
CDR3: CASSQTGDTGELFF

V: TRBV13
J: TRBJ1-1
CDR3: CASSYWTGNTEAFF

V: TRBV4-2
J: TRBJ2-7
CDR3: CASSHPGTSGYEQYF

V: TRBV28
J: TRBJ2-7
CDR3: CASRPQGRYEQYF

V: TRBV27
J: TRBJ1-1
CDR3: CASSPGGSTEAFF

V: TRBV9
J: TRBJ2-6
CDR3: CASSVAFDGFSGANVLTF

V: TRBV30
J: TRBJ2-1
CDR3: CAWSISGGEQFF

V: TRBV5-4
J: TRBJ2-7
CDR3: CASSSNYEQYF

V: TRBV10-2
J: TRBJ2-7
CDR3: CASTEAGAHYEQYF